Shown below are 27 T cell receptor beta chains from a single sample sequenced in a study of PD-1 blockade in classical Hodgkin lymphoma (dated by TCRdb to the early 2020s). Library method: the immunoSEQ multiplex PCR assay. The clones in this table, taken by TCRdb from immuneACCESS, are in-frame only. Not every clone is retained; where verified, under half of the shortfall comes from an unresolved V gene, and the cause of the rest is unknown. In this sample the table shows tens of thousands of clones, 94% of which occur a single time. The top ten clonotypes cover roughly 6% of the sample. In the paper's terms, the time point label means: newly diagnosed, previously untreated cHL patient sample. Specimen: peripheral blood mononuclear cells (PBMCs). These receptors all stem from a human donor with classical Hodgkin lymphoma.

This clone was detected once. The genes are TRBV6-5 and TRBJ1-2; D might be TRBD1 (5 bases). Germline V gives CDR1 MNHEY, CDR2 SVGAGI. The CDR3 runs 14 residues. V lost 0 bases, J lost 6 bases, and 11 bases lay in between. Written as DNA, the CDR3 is TGTGCCAGCAGTTACTCGATGCAGGGACATGGCTACACCTTC. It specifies CASSYSMQGHGYTF.

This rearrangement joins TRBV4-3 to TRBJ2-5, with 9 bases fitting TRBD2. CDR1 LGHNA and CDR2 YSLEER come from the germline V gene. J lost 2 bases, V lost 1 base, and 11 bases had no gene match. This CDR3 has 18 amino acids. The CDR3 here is CASSQVLAGGSAQETQYF. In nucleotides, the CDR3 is TGCGCCAGCAGCCAAGTACTTGCGGGGGGGAGTGCTCAAGAGACCCAGTACTTC.

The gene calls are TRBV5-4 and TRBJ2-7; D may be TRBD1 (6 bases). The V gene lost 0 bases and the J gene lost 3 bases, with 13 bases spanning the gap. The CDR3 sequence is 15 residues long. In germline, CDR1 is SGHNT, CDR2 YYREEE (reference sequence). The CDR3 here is CASSLGGRGDYEQYF. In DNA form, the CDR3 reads TGTGCCAGCAGCTTGGGAGGCAGGGGAGACTACGAGCAGTACTTC.

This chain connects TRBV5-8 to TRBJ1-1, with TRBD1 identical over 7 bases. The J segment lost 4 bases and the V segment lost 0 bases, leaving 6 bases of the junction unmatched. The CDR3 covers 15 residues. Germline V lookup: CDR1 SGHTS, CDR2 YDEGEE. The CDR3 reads CASSLGTGQFTEAFF. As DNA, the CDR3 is TGTGCCAGCAGCTTGGGAACGGGACAGTTCACTGAAGCTTTCTTT.

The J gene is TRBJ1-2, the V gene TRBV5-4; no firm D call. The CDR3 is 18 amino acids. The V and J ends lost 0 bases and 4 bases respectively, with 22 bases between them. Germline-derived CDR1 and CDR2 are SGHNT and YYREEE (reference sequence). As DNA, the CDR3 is TGTGCCAGCAGCTTGGGTCCGGGAACCCCTCGCCTCGTCTATGGCTACACCTTC. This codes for CASSLGPGTPRLVYGYTF.

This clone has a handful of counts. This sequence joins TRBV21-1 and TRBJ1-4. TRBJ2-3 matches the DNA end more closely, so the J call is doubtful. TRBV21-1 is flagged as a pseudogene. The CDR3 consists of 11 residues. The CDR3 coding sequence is TGTGCCAGCAGCAACCCGGGACTTCAGTATTTT. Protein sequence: CASSNPGLQYF.

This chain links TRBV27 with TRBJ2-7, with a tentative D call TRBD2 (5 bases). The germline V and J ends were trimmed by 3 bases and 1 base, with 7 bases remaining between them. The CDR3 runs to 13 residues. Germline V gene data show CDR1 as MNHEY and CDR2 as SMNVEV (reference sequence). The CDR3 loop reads CASSFGVSYEQYF. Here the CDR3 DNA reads TGTGCCAGCAGTTTCGGGGTTTCCTACGAGCAGTACTTC.

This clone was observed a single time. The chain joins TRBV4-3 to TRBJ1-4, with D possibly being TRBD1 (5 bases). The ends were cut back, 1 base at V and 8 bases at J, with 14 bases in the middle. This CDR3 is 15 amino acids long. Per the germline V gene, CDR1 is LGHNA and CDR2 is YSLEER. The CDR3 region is CASSQATGAGEKLFF. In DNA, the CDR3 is TGCGCCAGCAGCCAAGCAACCGGGGCGGGGGAAAAACTGTTTTTT.

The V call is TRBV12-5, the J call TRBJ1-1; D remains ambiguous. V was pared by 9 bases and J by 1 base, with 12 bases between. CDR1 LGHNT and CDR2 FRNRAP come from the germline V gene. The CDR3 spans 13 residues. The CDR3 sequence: CASGRDQNTEAFF. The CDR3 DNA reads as TGTGCTAGCGGTAGGGATCAGAACACTGAAGCTTTCTTT. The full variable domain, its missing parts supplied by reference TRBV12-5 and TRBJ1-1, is DARVTQTPRHKVTEMGQEVTMRCQPILGHNTVFWYRQTMMQGLELLAYFRNRAPLDDSGMPKDRFSAEMPDATLATLKIQPSEPRDSAVYFCASGRDQNTEAFFGQGTRLTVV.

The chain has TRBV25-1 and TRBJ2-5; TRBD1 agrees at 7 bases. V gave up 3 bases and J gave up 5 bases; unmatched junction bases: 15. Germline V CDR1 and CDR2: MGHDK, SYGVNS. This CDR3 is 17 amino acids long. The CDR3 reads CASSEFGQGVVGETQYF. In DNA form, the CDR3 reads TGTGCCAGCAGTGAGTTCGGGCAGGGGGTCGTCGGGGAGACCCAGTACTTC.

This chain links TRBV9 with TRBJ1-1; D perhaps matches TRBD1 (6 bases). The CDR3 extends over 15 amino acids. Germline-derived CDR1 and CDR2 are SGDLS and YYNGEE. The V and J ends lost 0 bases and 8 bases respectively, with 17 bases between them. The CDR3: CASSVGLGGRAEAFF. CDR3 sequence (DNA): TGTGCCAGCAGCGTAGGGTTAGGGGGAAGGGCCGAAGCTTTCTTT.

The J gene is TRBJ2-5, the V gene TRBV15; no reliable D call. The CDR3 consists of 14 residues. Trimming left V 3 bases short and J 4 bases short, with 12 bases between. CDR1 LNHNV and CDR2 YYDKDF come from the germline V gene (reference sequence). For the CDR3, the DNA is TGTGCCACCAGCAGTCCCTTGGGTGGAGAGACCCAGTACTTC. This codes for CATSSPLGGETQYF.

The CDR3 sequence: CASSYTAGGQNGYTF. Written as DNA, the CDR3 is TGTGCCAGCAGCTACACGGCAGGGGGGCAGAATGGCTACACCTTC. The genes are TRBV6-5 and TRBJ1-2, with 7 bases that match TRBD1. The CDR3 has 15 amino acids. Per germline, CDR1 MNHEY and CDR2 SVGAGI. Trimming at V came to 6 bases and at J to 6 bases, leaving 13 bases not matched to a gene.

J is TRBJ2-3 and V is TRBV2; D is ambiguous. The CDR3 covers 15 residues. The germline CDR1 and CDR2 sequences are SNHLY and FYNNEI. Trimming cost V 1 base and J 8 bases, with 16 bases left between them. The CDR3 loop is CASSEVGSQGGTQYF. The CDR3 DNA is TGTGCCAGCAGTGAAGTGGGCAGTCAAGGTGGTACGCAGTATTTT.

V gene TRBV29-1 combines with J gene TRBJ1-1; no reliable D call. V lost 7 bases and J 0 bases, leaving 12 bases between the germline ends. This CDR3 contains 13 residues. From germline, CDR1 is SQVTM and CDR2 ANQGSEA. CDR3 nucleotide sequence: TGCAGCGGCCTAACAGAAATGAACACTGAAGCTTTCTTT. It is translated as CSGLTEMNTEAFF.

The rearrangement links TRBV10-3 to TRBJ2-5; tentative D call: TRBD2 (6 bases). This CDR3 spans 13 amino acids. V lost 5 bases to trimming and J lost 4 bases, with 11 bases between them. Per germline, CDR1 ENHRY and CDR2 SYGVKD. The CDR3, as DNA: TGTGCCATCAGTTGGGGGGAAGGAGAGACCCAGTACTTC. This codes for CAISWGEGETQYF.

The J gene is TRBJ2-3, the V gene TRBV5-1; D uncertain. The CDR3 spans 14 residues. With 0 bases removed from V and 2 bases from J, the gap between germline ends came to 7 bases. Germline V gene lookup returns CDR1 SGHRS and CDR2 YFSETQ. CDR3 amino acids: CASSLGDHTDTQYF. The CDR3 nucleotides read TGCGCCAGCAGCTTGGGTGACCACACAGATACGCAGTATTTT.

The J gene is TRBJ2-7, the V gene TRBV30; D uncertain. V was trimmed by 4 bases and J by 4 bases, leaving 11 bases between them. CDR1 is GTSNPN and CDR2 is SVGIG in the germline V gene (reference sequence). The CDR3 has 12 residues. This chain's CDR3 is CAWTSGNYEQYF. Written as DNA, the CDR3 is TGTGCCTGGACATCTGGGAATTACGAGCAGTACTTC.

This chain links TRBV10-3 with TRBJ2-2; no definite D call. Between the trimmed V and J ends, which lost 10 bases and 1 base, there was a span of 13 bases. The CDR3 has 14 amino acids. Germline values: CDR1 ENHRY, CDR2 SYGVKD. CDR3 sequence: CATIGLENTGELFF. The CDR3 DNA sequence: TGTGCCACCATTGGGCTTGAGAACACCGGGGAGCTGTTTTTT.

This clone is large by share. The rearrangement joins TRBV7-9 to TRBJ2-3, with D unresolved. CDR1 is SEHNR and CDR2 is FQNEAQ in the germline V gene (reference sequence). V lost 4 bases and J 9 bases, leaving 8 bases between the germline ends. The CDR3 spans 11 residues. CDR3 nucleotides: TGTGCCAGCAGCTACATTGGAACGCAGTATTTT. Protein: CASSYIGTQYF.

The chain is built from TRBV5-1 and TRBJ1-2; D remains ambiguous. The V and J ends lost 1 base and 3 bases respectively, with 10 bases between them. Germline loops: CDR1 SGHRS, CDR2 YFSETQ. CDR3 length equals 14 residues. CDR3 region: CASSLNVGDYGYTF. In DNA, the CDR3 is TGCGCCAGCAGCTTGAATGTGGGAGACTATGGCTACACCTTC.

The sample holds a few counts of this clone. CDR3 residues: CASSQGTFSGNTIYF. The CDR3 DNA follows: TGTGCCAGCAGCCAGGGGACCTTCTCTGGAAACACCATATATTTT. The V gene is TRBV14, the J gene TRBJ1-3, with D tentatively TRBD1 (5 bases). V was clipped by 3 bases and J by 0 bases, with 9 bases between them. The germline V gene has CDR1 SGHDN and CDR2 FVKESK. CDR3 length: 15 amino acids.

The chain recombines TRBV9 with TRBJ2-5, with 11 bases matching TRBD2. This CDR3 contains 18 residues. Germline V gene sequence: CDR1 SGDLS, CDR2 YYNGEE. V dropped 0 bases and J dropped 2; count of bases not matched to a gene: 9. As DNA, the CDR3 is TGTGCCAGCAGCGTAGGGAATAGCGGGGGGGTCACGCAAGAGACCCAGTACTTC. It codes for CASSVGNSGGVTQETQYF.

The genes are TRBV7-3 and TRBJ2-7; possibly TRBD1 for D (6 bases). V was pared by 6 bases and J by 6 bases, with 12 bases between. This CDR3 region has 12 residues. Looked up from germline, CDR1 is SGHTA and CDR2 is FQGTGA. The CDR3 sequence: CASRGRTAEQYF. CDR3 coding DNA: TGTGCCAGCAGGGGAAGGACAGCCGAGCAGTACTTC.

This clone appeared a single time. The CDR3 DNA is TGCGCCAGCAGCCAAGGACTAGCGGGGGTCCCCTCCTACGAGCAGTACTTC. As protein: CASSQGLAGVPSYEQYF. This chain joins TRBV4-3 and TRBJ2-7, with 12 bases that match TRBD2. The length of the CDR3 is 17 residues. V lost 1 base, J lost 0 bases, and 4 bases stayed unmatched. From germline, CDR1 is LGHNA and CDR2 YSLEER.

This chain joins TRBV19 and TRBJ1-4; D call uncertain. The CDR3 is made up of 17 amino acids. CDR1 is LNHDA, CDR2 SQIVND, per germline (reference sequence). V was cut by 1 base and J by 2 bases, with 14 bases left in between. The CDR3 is CASSIVAGRITNEKLFF. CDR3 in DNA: TGTGCCAGTAGTATAGTGGCCGGGCGGATCACTAATGAAAAACTGTTTTTT.

CDR3 residues: CASSLTSRTRTGELFF. In DNA, the CDR3 is TGTGCCAGCAGCTTAACCTCTAGAACCAGGACCGGGGAGCTGTTTTTT. This chain connects TRBV7-9 to TRBJ2-2; unclear D gene. Between the trimmed V and J ends, which lost 2 bases and 5 bases, there was a span of 15 bases. The CDR3 has 16 amino acids. Germline CDR1 reads SEHNR; CDR2 reads FQNEAQ (reference sequence). Full variable domain (missing parts from reference TRBV7-9 and TRBJ2-2): DTGVSQNPRHKITKRGQNVTFRCDPISEHNRLYWYRQTLGQGPEFLTYFQNEAQLEKSRLLSDRFSAERPKGSFSTLEIQRTEQGDSAMYLCASSLTSRTRTGELFFGEGSRLTVL.